This T cell receptor beta chain is drawn from a study of blood T cell repertoires in COVID-19. Background on the study: Whether acute or convalescent, the COVID-19 samples came from the United States, Italy and Spain.

V shed 4 bases, J shed 4 bases, and the junction held 4 bases outside the gene matches. There are 14 residues in the CDR3. From germline, CDR1 is SGHNT and CDR2 YYREEE (reference sequence). This clone was found once. Original analysis: Amplification of reference gene primers was used by the study to estimate nucleated cell counts. TCRdb keeps only in-frame clones here, not all; method: immunoSEQ multiplex PCR. V and J calls and clone size come straight from that table; D and trimming were deduced from the DNA. The sample lists 250,000 or so clones; 90% were seen once. This sequence joins TRBV5-4 and TRBJ1-5, with 8 bases aligning to TRBD1. Sequences were obtained from peripheral blood. The receptor comes from a woman aged 55-69 years with COVID-19, enrolled during active disease. The DNA of the CDR3 is TGTGCCAGCAGCCAGGGGACAGGTAATCAGCCCCAGCATTTT. This gives the protein CASSQGTGNQPQHF.